This record concerns one TCR beta chain sequence. Its antigen is unidentified. It was with a sample-barcoded 5' primer and a J-beta primer mix that a second PCR of roughly 7 to 12 cycles was run. Every cDNA molecule carried a tag from a template-switch adaptor bearing 12 random nucleotides. In TCRdb, the 5' RACE reads were re-called with MiXCR into one record per CDR3 protein. This sample carries over a million distinct CDR3 sequences, approximately 25% of them seen once, and the ten largest clones take about 0.8%. The entry originates in a study of blood T cells in healthy people across ages. Between the trimmed V and J ends, which lost 0 bases and 0 bases, there was a span of 9 bases. The length of the CDR3 is 17 residues. Germline loops: CDR1 MNHNY, CDR2 SVGAGI (reference sequence). Study-wide results and limits: It was the long-lived donors that had more naive CD4+ cells and higher diversity than aged donors.

In addition, the sample was reused for a study of T cells of mothers and their children. That source notes: Extraction yielded RNA that went, in full, into cDNA synthesis at about 1.5 ug per 15 ul.

Source material: blood. This chain links TRBV6-6 with TRBJ2-6; D is possibly TRBD2 (5 bases). The TCR was taken from a girl aged 2-9 years in good health. CDR3 sequence (DNA): TGTGCCAGCAGTTACTCGAGGGCCACCTCTGGGGCCAACGTCCTGACTTTC. As protein: CASSYSRATSGANVLTF.